These 6 T cell receptor beta chains originate from one sample sequenced in a study of T cell responses to AZD1222 COVID-19 vaccine. Only in-frame clones appear in the TCRdb table, and some are missing; sequencing was by immunoSEQ multiplex PCR. The sample includes 85,000 to 120,000 clones, roughly 88% seen only once; the top ten take about 4.9%. This specimen consisted of peripheral blood, obtained on day 0 of AZD1222 vaccination. These receptors all come from an adult in good health.

This clone was seen only a few times. The V call is TRBV29-1, the J call TRBJ1-2; no firm D call. CDR1 is SQVTM and CDR2 is ANQGSEA in the germline V gene. The CDR3 spans 12 residues. V lost 4 bases to trimming and J lost 4 bases, with 10 bases between them. The CDR3 region is CSVAGQTYGYTF. Here the CDR3 DNA reads TGCAGCGTTGCTGGGCAAACCTATGGCTACACCTTC.

V and J are TRBV14 and TRBJ2-1; D is undetermined. Germline CDR1 SGHDN, CDR2 FVKESK. CDR3 length equals 11 residues. Trimming shortened V by 1 base and J by 8 bases, and 3 bases separated the two germline ends. CDR3 protein: CASSQVYEQFF. DNA for the CDR3: TGTGCCAGCAGCCAAGTTTATGAGCAGTTCTTC.

Concerning this clone: One end of the junction fails to match germline, which may point to a read error. The V gene is TRBV7-7, the J gene TRBJ2-3; D may be TRBD2 (6 bases). The CDR3 has 16 amino acids. The germline gives CDR1 SSHAT, CDR2 FNYEAQ (reference sequence). The CDR3 loop is CASSLGGSIGTDTQYF. The CDR3 DNA sequence: TGTGCTAGCAGCTTGGGGGGATCAATCGGGACAGATACGCAGTATTTT.

This clone was seen just once. V is TRBV2 and J is TRBJ1-2; tentatively, D is TRBD1 (5 bases). The CDR3 runs 11 residues. In germline, CDR1 is SNHLY, CDR2 FYNNEI. Trimming took 7 bases from V and 3 from J, leaving 6 bases between them. The CDR3 sequence is CASTGYYGYTF. CDR3 nucleotides: TGTGCCAGCACAGGGTACTATGGCTACACCTTC.

The chain uses TRBV6-5 and TRBJ1-2, with 7 nucleotides matching TRBD1. Looked up from germline, CDR1 is MNHEY and CDR2 is SVGAGI. The CDR3 sequence is 15 residues long. Germline trimming cut 8 bases from V and 6 bases from J; bases unmatched to any gene: 15. CDR3 nucleotide sequence: TGTGCCAGCCGCCCGGTCTCGACAGGGTCTGATGGCTACACCTTC. It codes for CASRPVSTGSDGYTF.

The CDR3: CASSPRTSNYNEQFF. CDR3 nucleotide sequence: TGTGCCAGCTCACCTCGGACTAGCAACTACAATGAGCAGTTCTTC. The chain uses TRBV18 and TRBJ2-1, with 8 bases matching TRBD2. Germline loops: CDR1 KGHSH, CDR2 LQKENI. Trimming at V came to 3 bases and at J to 3 bases, leaving 4 bases not matched to a gene. The CDR3 spans 15 residues.